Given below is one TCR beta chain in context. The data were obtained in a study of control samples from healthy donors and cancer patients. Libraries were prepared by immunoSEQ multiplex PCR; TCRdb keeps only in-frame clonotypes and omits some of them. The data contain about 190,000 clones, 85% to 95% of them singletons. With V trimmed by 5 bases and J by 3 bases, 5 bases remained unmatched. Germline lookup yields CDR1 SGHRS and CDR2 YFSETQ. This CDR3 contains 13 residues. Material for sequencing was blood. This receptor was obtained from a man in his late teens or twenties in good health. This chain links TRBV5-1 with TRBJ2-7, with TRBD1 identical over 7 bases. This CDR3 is CASSPTGNYEQYF. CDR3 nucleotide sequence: TGCGCCAGCAGTCCGACAGGGAACTACGAGCAGTACTTC.